This is a list of T cell receptor beta chains from one sample in a study of metastatic and nonmetastatic thyroid tumors. TCRdb re-called the PCR reads via MiXCR. The data show 30,000 to 35,000 clones, under 25% seen once. Source material: tumor tissue. All receptors derive from a male donor with papillary thyroid cancer or a benign thyroid nodule (not recorded which). Some clones in this sample may be carry-over from other donors' samples. CDR3s include the opening cysteine and the closing phenylalanine or tryptophan. The D gene is left open where the match is weak. Some rows mark clone size as missing; the rest say once, few, many or name a class of expanded clone.

clone size	J gene	V gene	D gene	CDR3 DNA	CDR3 protein
NA	TRBJ2-5	TRBV5-1	NA	TGCGCCAGCAGCTTTGGGCCCCCTCAGGAGACCCAGTACTTC	CASSFGPPQETQYF
many	TRBJ2-3	TRBV10-1	NA	TGCGCCAGCAGCCCGGGGGTAGCGGTCGCAGATACGCAGTATTTT	CASSPGVAVADTQYF
NA	TRBJ2-7	TRBV7-8	NA	TGTGCCAGCAGCTTAGGGACAGAGAGTCCCTACGAGCAGTACTTC	CASSLGTESPYEQYF
many	TRBJ2-2	TRBV9	NA	TGTGCCAGCAGCGTAGCTTATAGGGGCGGGGAGCTGTTTTTT	CASSVAYRGGELFF
many	TRBJ2-7	TRBV30	NA	TGTGCCTGGACCCGACAGCCCGAAGGCTCCTACGAGCAGTACTTC	CAWTRQPEGSYEQYF
few	TRBJ2-7	TRBV27	NA	TGTGCCAGCAGTTCCGCGTTCAACTACGAGCAGTACTTC	CASSSAFNYEQYF
few	TRBJ2-7	TRBV6-2/TRBV6-3	NA	TGTGCCATCACTAATGCTCTCTACGAGCAGTACTTC	CAITNALYEQYF
many	TRBJ2-1	TRBV5-1	TRBD2	TGCGCCAGCAGCCAAAATCCGGGACTAGCGGAATACAATGAGCAGTTCTTC	CASSQNPGLAEYNEQFF
many	TRBJ2-6	TRBV4-1	NA	TGCGCCAGCAGCTCGTATACTGGGGCCAACGTCCTGACTTTC	CASSSYTGANVLTF
many	TRBJ2-3	TRBV20-1	NA	TGCAGTGCTAGACTGTTCGTTGTAAGCGGAGAAGTGGATACGCAGTATTTT	CSARLFVVSGEVDTQYF
few	TRBJ1-1	TRBV6-2/TRBV6-3	NA	TGTGCCAGCACCTGGAGGCGAGACAATGAAGCTCTCTTT	CASTWRRDNEALF
medium-sized	TRBJ1-1	TRBV7-2	NA	TGTGCCAGCAGCCGTTCCGGGGGGATAGGCGAAGCTTTCTTT	CASSRSGGIGEAFF
NA	TRBJ1-1	TRBV28	TRBD1	TGTGCCAGCAGTGACAGGGGGCGAGTTGAAGCTTTCTTT	CASSDRGRVEAFF
many	TRBJ2-1	TRBV7-2	NA	TGTGCCAGCAGCTTAGGGGGTTGGCGCCTCTACAATGAGCAGTTCTTC	CASSLGGWRLYNEQFF
many	TRBJ1-3	TRBV5-6	NA	TGTGCCAGCAGCTACAGAGGCTCTGGAAACACCATATATTTT	CASSYRGSGNTIYF
many	TRBJ2-4	TRBV6-1	TRBD2	TGTGCCAGCAGTTCCAAAAGCGGGAGTGCCAAAAACATTCAGTACTTC	CASSSKSGSAKNIQYF
many	TRBJ1-6	TRBV7-9	NA	TGTGCCAGCAGCCCAGGTGGGGGGTACGGTTCACCCCTCCACTTT	CASSPGGGYGSPLHF
medium-sized	TRBJ2-7	TRBV5-1	TRBD2	TGCGCCAGCAGAACAACTAGCGGGAGGGCCTACGAGCAGTACTTC	CASRTTSGRAYEQYF
many	TRBJ2-1	TRBV6-6	TRBD2	TGTGCCAGCAGTACGCAGCGAGGCGGGAGTCGTGGCAATGAGCAGTTCTTC	CASSTQRGGSRGNEQFF
NA	TRBJ2-6	TRBV11-2	NA	TGTGCCAGCAGCCAAGTCCCAGGGGCGGGAGAATCTGGGGCCAACGTCCTGACTTTC	CASSQVPGAGESGANVLTF
many	TRBJ2-7	TRBV5-1	NA	TGCGCCAGCAGCTTGGGATTAAGGTCTTACGAGCAGTACTTC	CASSLGLRSYEQYF
few	TRBJ2-7	TRBV6-1	TRBD2	TGTGCCAGCAGCGCCTCCGGGACTAGCGGGAGGAACTACGAGCAGTACTTC	CASSASGTSGRNYEQYF
NA	TRBJ2-7	TRBV11-2	TRBD2	TGTGCCAGCAGACCCCTAGCGGGAGCCTACGAGCTGTACTTC	CASRPLAGAYELYF
NA	TRBJ2-5	TRBV6-5	TRBD1	TGTGCCAGCAGTTACGACCCCCGGGACAGGGCTTGGGAGACCCAGTACTTC	CASSYDPRDRAWETQYF
NA	TRBJ2-7	TRBV20-1	NA	TGCAGTGCTAGAGATAGGCGGGCCTCCTACGAGCAGTACTTC	CSARDRRASYEQYF
NA	TRBJ1-5	TRBV27	TRBD1	TGTGCCACCAAAGGACGGACAGGGACGAATCAGCCCCAGCATTTT	CATKGRTGTNQPQHF
many	TRBJ2-7	TRBV27	NA	TGTGCCAGCAGTTATCAGGGGAAAGCCTACGAGCAGTACTTC	CASSYQGKAYEQYF
few	TRBJ2-2	TRBV6-1	NA	TGTGCCAGCGCAGTGGCTGGGGAGCTGTTTTTT	CASAVAGELFF
NA	TRBJ2-7	TRBV20-1	TRBD2	TGCAGTGCTAGATCCTTACTAGCGGGAGTTGTCTACGAGCAGTACTTC	CSARSLLAGVVYEQYF
medium-sized	TRBJ2-7	TRBV7-2	NA	TGTGCCAGCAGCTTAGCGCTAAACAGTCCCTACGAGCAGTACTTC	CASSLALNSPYEQYF
NA	TRBJ2-1	TRBV9	NA	TGTGCCAGCAGCGTAGGTGATTGCGACTCCTACAATGAGCAGTTCTTC	CASSVGDCDSYNEQFF
many	TRBJ2-3	TRBV2	TRBD2	TGTGCCAGCAGTGAAGGGCTAGCGGGAGCAGATACGCAGTATTTT	CASSEGLAGADTQYF
many	TRBJ2-1	TRBV30	NA	TGTGCCTGGAAGGCAGGGCCCCTACACAATGAGCAGTTCTTC	CAWKAGPLHNEQFF
many	TRBJ2-7	TRBV5-4	TRBD2	TGTGCCAGCAGCTCCGGACTAGCAGGTTACGAGCAGTACTTC	CASSSGLAGYEQYF
NA	TRBJ2-7	TRBV15	TRBD1	TGTGCCACCAGCAGAGAGTTAGAGGACAGGGGCGAGCAGTACTTC	CATSRELEDRGEQYF
medium-sized	TRBJ1-6	TRBV19	NA	TGTGCCAGTAGGCGGACACGAGGTTATAATTCACCCCTCCACTTT	CASRRTRGYNSPLHF
many	TRBJ2-1	TRBV20-1	TRBD2	TGCAGTGCTAGACTCCCTAGGGGCGGACTAGCGGGTATCTACAATGAGCAGTTCTTC	CSARLPRGGLAGIYNEQFF
few	TRBJ2-7	TRBV6-1	NA	TGTGCCAGCAGTCGGGTACTTGTCGGAGAGCAGTACTTC	CASSRVLVGEQYF
few	TRBJ1-1	TRBV6-1	NA	TGTGCCAGCAGTGAGAGACCGGGTTTCGGGCGGCACACTGAAGCTTTCTTT	CASSERPGFGRHTEAFF
medium-sized	TRBJ2-2	TRBV7-6	TRBD2	TGTGCCAGCAGCTTCACTAGCGGTATCAACACCGGGGAGCTGTTTTTT	CASSFTSGINTGELFF
NA	TRBJ1-1	TRBV7-2	NA	TGTGCCAGCAGCTTACTGCGGACCACTGAAGCTTTCTTT	CASSLLRTTEAFF
many	TRBJ2-5	TRBV29-1	NA	TGCAGCGTTGGCAGGGTCGAGGAGACCCAGTACTTC	CSVGRVEETQYF
NA	TRBJ1-1	TRBV19	NA	TGTGCCAGTAGTATATGGGGGTACGGACAAGGGAACACTGAAGCTTTCTTT	CASSIWGYGQGNTEAFF
once	TRBJ1-5	TRBV20-1	NA	TGCAGTGCTAGATATCCTTGGTTCAGCAATCAGCCCCAGCATTTT	CSARYPWFSNQPQHF
many	TRBJ2-7	TRBV20-1	TRBD2	TGCAGTGCCCGACGGTGGACTAGCGCGATCTACGAGCAGTACTTC	CSARRWTSAIYEQYF
many	TRBJ2-1	TRBV11-2	TRBD2	TGTGCCAGCAGCTTAGTGGGACTAGCCAATGAGCAGTTCTTC	CASSLVGLANEQFF
NA	TRBJ1-1	TRBV6-1	TRBD1	TGTGCCAGCAGCGGAATGACAGGGCGAGCTTTCTTT	CASSGMTGRAFF
many	TRBJ2-5	TRBV20-1	NA	TGCAGTGCCGGGGGCATAGCAGGGGAGGAGACCCAGTACTTC	CSAGGIAGEETQYF
NA	TRBJ2-3	TRBV11-2	TRBD1	TGTGCCAGCAGCTTAGTCACAGGGGTGGCAGATACACAGTATTTT	CASSLVTGVADTQYF
many	TRBJ2-6	TRBV27	TRBD2	TGTGCCAGCAGTTTGATTAGCGGGAGTTCTGGGGCCAACGTCCTGACTTTC	CASSLISGSSGANVLTF